This T cell receptor beta chain was sequenced for a study of T-cell memory formation after mild COVID-19. Study context: Clusters of TCRs were largely donor specific.

Sample barcodes and UMIs were carried by the TCR alpha and TCR beta cDNA libraries that 5'RACE generated with constant-segment primers. In TCRdb, the 5' RACE reads were re-called with MiXCR into one record per CDR3 protein. The table has some 54,000 distinct CDR3 sequences, 9.5% seen once. This CDR3 is 16 amino acids long. Germline CDR1 is LGHNA and CDR2 is YSLEER. V dropped 0 bases and J dropped 0 bases, with 11 bases sitting between them. Sequences were obtained from PBMCs or a T cell subset sorted from them (not recorded which). This receptor was identified in a man younger than 35 who had mild COVID-19 (a few samples of this study predate the infection). Cell type and time point are not known. This sequence joins TRBV4-3 and TRBJ1-2, with D uncertain. In DNA form, the CDR3 reads TGCGCCAGCAGCCAAGATGCTTCGGGAGCTAACTATGGCTACACCTTC. Translation: CASSQDASGANYGYTF.